This TCR beta chain was sequenced during a study of breast tumors, draining lymph nodes, adjacent tissues listed by TCRdb under 2016. Context from the whole study: Breast cancer patients provided tumor, adjacent nontumor tissue and axillary lymph nodes, and the study compared the TCR beta repertoires across these three sources. In human breast cancer, the study set out to assess how tumor, surrounding tissue and draining lymph node repertoires relate to one another and whether T cells might be exchanged between them. Broad study findings and their caveats: The conclusion that tumor T cells originate in lymph nodes was presented as consistent with a hypothesis rather than as directly demonstrated. The data were judged consistent with most tumor T cells deriving from the lymph node and then expanding within tumor tissue. T-cell repertoire diversity in tumors was found to be lower than in lymph nodes but higher than in nontumor tissue, and preferential V and J gene usage was observed. Tumor and nontumor tissue repertoires were found to be significantly more similar in luminal-like than in basal-like breast cancer.

This clonotype was detected ten times or more. Its antigen is not yet known. No qualities accompany the bases; no much larger clone lies one base away. The lymph node samples were taken from the axillary draining lymph nodes of breast cancer patients. CDR1 DFQATT and CDR2 SNEGSKA were looked up in the germline V gene (reference sequence). The CDR3 measures 13 amino acids from cysteine to phenylalanine. The read is trimmed to its CDR3 DNA, 39 bases read in frame from base 1. Unmatched junction bases come to 1, with V trimmed by 2 bases and J by 3 bases. Sequencing was performed on an Illumina HiSeq 2000. TCR beta chain libraries were generated by multiplex PCR amplification. High-throughput sequencing was used to analyze the amplified TCR beta chain products. TCRdb reanalyzed the raw reads on its own, using fastp at Q25 for trimming and MiXCR for clone calling, and kept in-frame beta chains. Rows matching on CDR3 protein sequence are summarized as one entry with the most common DNA and genes. Across this sample there are approximately 190,000 distinct CDR3 sequences, with about 32% seen only once. The ten largest clones add up to approximately 4.3% of the sample.

Sequenced: axillary lymph node tissue. The clonotype comes from a female donor with breast cancer. Some clones in this sample may be carry-over from other donors' samples. The chain joins TRBV20-1 to TRBJ1-3; 7 central bases correspond to TRBD1. In nucleotide form, the sequence is TGCAGTGCTAGATGGGACAGTGGAAACACCATATATTTT. This yields the protein CSARWDSGNTIYF.